These 9 T cell receptor beta chains originate from one sample sequenced in a study of blood T cell repertoires in COVID-19. Generated by immunoSEQ multiplex PCR, the TCRdb table keeps only in-frame clones and is missing some. The sample contains 250,000 to 350,000 clones, about 90% of which appear only once. The sequenced sample was peripheral blood. The receptors were sampled from a woman aged 45-60 years who had recovered from COVID-19.

The CDR3 reads CASSQEIAGVVEQYF. CDR3 DNA: TGCGCCAGCAGCCAAGAAATAGCGGGAGTGGTCGAGCAGTACTTC. V gene TRBV4-3 combines with J gene TRBJ2-7; 9 bases are shared with TRBD2. V trimming: 0 bases; J trimming: 6 bases; junction bases outside the gene matches: 6. This CDR3 comprises 15 residues. From germline, CDR1 is LGHNA and CDR2 YSLEER.

This chain uses TRBV15 with TRBJ2-1; D is perhaps TRBD2 (6 bases). The germline gives CDR1 LNHNV, CDR2 YYDKDF (reference sequence). The CDR3 is 15 residues long. V was shortened by 0 bases and J by 9 bases, with 15 bases between the two germline ends. This chain's CDR3 is CATSREGTGSGEQFF. The CDR3, as DNA: TGTGCCACCAGCAGAGAAGGGACTGGATCTGGTGAGCAGTTCTTC.

V gene TRBV5-4 combines with J gene TRBJ1-2, with 8 nucleotides matching TRBD1. The CDR3 runs to 14 residues. CDR1 and CDR2 (germline): SGHNT, YYREEE (reference sequence). V trimming: 2 bases; J trimming: 8 bases; junction bases outside the gene matches: 8. The CDR3 nucleotides are TGTGCCAGCAGCTTACTAGACAGGGGTCGAGGCTACACCTTC. Its protein product is CASSLLDRGRGYTF.

The V and J genes are TRBV19 and TRBJ2-5, with no clear D. V was shortened by 2 bases and J by 5 bases, with 12 bases between the two germline ends. The CDR3 contains 14 residues. Germline assignment: CDR1 LNHDA and CDR2 SQIVND (reference sequence). For the CDR3, the DNA is TGTGCCAGTAGTATACGGTTTTCCTGGGAGACCCAGTACTTC. This codes for CASSIRFSWETQYF.

The J gene is TRBJ1-6, the V gene TRBV19; no reliable D call. The CDR3 consists of 16 residues. Trimming stripped 4 bases from V and 6 bases from J, with 16 bases between. The germline gives CDR1 LNHDA, CDR2 SQIVND (reference sequence). The CDR3: CASSSLQLRSNSPLHF. The DNA of the CDR3 is TGTGCCAGTAGTAGTCTACAGCTCCGCTCTAATTCACCCCTCCACTTT.

The rearrangement uses TRBV19 and TRBJ2-2; 9 bases agree with TRBD1. With 6 bases clipped from V and 7 bases from J, the junction kept 9 bases outside the gene matches. The CDR3 is 15 residues long. The germline gives CDR1 LNHDA, CDR2 SQIVND (reference sequence). In DNA, the CDR3 is TGTGCCAGTAGAAAAACAGGGGGCGCCCACGGGGAGCTGTTTTTT. As protein: CASRKTGGAHGELFF.

This clone was counted ten times or more. This chain links TRBV6-1 with TRBJ1-6; TRBD1 matches 7 bases. The germline gives CDR1 MNHNS, CDR2 SASEGT. The CDR3 extends over 14 amino acids. J gave up 7 bases and V 2 bases, and 2 bases lay outside the gene matches. This chain's CDR3 is CASSEQGENSPLHF. In nucleotides, the CDR3 is TGTGCCAGCAGTGAACAGGGGGAGAATTCACCCCTCCACTTT.

This clone was seen a few times. V usage is TRBV6-5 and J usage is TRBJ2-1; 8 bases match TRBD1. CDR1 MNHEY and CDR2 SVGAGI come from the germline V gene. There are 15 residues in the CDR3. Unmatched junction bases numbered 9, after V lost 4 bases and J lost 7 bases. The CDR3 region is CASSSFWTGINEQFF. CDR3 in DNA: TGTGCCAGCAGTTCGTTTTGGACAGGGATTAATGAGCAGTTCTTC.

The rearrangement joins TRBV7-9 to TRBJ2-2, with D possibly matching TRBD2 (5 bases). V was cut by 5 bases and J by 9 bases, with 10 bases left in between. Germline-derived CDR1 and CDR2 are SEHNR and FQNEAQ (reference sequence). The CDR3 contains 12 residues. The CDR3 bases are TGTGCCAGCAGCCCATGGGAGCGGGAGCTGTTTTTT. Its protein product is CASSPWERELFF.